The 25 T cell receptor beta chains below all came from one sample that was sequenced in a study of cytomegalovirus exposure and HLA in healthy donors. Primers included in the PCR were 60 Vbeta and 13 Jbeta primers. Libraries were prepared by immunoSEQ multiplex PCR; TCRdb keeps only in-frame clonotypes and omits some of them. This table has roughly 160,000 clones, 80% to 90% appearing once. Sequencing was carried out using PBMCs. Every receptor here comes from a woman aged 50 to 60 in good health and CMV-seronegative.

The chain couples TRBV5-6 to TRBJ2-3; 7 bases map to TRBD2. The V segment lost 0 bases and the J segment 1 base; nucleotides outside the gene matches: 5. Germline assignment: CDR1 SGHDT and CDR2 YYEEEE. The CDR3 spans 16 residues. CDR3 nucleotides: TGTGCCAGCAGCTTGGCCACCCTAGCGGGCACAGATACGCAGTATTTT. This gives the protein CASSLATLAGTDTQYF.

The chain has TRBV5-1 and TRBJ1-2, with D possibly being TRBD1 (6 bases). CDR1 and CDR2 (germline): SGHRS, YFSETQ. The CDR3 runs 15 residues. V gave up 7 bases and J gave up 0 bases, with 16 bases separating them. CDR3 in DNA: TGCGCCAGCCGGGCCGGGACAAATACTAACTATGGCTACACCTTC. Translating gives CASRAGTNTNYGYTF.

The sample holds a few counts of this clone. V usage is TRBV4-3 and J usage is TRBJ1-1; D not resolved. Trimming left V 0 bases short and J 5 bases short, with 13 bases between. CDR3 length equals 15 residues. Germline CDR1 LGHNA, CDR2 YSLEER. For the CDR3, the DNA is TGCGCCAGCAGCCAAGAATCGGTTTACGGTACTGAAGCTTTCTTT. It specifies CASSQESVYGTEAFF.

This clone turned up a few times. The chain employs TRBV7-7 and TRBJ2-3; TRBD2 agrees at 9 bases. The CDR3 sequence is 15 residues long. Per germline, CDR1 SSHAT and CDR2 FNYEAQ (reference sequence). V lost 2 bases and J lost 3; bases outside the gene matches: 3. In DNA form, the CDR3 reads TGTGCCAGCAGCTTAAGCGGGGGGCGAACAGATACGCAGTATTTT. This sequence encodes CASSLSGGRTDTQYF.

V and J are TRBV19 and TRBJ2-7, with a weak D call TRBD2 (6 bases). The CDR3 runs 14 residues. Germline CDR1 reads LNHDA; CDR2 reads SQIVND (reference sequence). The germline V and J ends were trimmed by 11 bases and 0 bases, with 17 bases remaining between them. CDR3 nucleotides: TGTGCCTCCCGAGGGACCGGGAGCTCCTACGAGCAGTACTTC. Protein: CASRGTGSSYEQYF.

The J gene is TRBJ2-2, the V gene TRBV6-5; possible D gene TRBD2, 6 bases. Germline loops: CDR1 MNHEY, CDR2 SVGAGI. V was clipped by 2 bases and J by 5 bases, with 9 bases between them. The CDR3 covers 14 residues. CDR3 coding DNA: TGTGCCAGCAGTTACAGGGCGGGGACCGGGGAGCTGTTTTTT. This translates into CASSYRAGTGELFF.

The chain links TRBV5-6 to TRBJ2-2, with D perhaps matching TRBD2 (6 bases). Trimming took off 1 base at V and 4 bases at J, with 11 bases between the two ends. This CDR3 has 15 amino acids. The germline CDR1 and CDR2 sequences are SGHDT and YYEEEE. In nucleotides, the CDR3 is TGTGCCAGCAGCTTGCCCGGGACTGCCACCGGGGAGCTGTTTTTT. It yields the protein CASSLPGTATGELFF.

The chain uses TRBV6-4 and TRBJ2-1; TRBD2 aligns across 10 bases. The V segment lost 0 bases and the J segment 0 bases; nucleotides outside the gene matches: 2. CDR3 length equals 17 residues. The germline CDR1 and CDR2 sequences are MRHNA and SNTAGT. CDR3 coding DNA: TGTGCCAGCAGTGACTCACCTAGCGGGAGCTCCTACAATGAGCAGTTCTTC. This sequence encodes CASSDSPSGSSYNEQFF.

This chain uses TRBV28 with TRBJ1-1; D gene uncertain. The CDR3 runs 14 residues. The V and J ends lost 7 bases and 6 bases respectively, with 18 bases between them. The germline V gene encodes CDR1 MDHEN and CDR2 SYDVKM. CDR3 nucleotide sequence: TGTGCCAGCAAGGTCGGCGGCGCGCTGTCTGAAGCTTTCTTT. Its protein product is CASKVGGALSEAFF.

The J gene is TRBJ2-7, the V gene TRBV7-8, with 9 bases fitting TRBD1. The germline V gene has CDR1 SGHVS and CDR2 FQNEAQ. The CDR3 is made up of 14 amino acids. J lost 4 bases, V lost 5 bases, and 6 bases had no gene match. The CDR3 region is CASSPAGTGYEQYF. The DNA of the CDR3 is TGTGCCAGCAGCCCAGCAGGGACAGGGTACGAGCAGTACTTC.

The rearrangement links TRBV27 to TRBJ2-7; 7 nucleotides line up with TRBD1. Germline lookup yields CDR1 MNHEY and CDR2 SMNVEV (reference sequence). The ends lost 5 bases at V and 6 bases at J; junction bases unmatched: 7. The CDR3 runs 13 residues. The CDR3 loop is CASSLSRTGEQYF. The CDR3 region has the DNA TGTGCCAGCAGTCTTTCTAGGACAGGCGAGCAGTACTTC.

The CDR3 nucleotides read TGTGCCAGCAGATCCCGGACAGTAACTAACTATGGCTACACCTTC. It specifies CASRSRTVTNYGYTF. This chain connects TRBV6-6 to TRBJ1-2; D is perhaps TRBD1 (6 bases). There are 15 residues in the CDR3. Trimming took off 6 bases at V and 0 bases at J, with 14 bases between the two ends. CDR1 is MNHNY and CDR2 is SVGAGI in the germline V gene (reference sequence).

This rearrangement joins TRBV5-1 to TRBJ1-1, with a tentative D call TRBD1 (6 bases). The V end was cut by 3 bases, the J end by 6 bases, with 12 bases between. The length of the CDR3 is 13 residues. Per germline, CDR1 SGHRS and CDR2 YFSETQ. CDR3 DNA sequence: TGCGCCAGCAGCTGGGGGGGGGCCCCTGAAGCTTTCTTT. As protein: CASSWGGAPEAFF.

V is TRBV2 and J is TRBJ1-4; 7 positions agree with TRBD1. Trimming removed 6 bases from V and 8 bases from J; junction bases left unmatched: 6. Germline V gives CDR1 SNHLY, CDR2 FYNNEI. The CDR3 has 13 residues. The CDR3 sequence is CASRWDRLEKLFF. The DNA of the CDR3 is TGTGCCAGCAGATGGGACAGACTAGAAAAACTGTTTTTT.

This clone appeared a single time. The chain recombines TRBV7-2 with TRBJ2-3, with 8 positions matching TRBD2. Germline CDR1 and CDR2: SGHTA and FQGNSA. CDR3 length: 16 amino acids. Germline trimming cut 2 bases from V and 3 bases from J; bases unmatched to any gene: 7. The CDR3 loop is CASSLYAGLATDTQYF. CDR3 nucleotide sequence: TGTGCCAGCAGCTTATATGCCGGACTAGCTACAGATACGCAGTATTTT. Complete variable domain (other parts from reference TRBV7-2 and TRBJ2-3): GAGVSQSPSNKVTEKGKDVELRCDPISGHTALYWYRQSLGQGLEFLIYFQGNSAPDKSGLPSDRFSAERTGGSVSTLTIQRTQQEDSAVYLCASSLYAGLATDTQYFGPGTRLTVL.

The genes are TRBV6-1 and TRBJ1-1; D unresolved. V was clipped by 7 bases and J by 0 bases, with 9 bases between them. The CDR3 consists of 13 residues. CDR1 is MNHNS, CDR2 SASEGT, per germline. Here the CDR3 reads CASKEKLNTEAFF. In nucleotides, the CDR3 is TGTGCCAGCAAGGAGAAGTTGAACACTGAAGCTTTCTTT.

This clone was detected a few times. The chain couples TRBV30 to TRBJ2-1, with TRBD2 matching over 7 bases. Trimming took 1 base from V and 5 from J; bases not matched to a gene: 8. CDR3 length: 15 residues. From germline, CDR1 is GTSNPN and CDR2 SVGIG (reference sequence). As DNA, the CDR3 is TGTGCCTGGAGTGCCAGGACTAGGGGAAACAATGAGCAGTTCTTC. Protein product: CAWSARTRGNNEQFF. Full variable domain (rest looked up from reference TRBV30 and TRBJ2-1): SQTIHQWPATLVQPVGSPLSLECTVEGTSNPNLYWYRQAAGRGLQLLFYSVGIGQISSEVPQNLSASRPQDRQFILSSKKLLLSDSGFYLCAWSARTRGNNEQFFGPGTRLTVL.

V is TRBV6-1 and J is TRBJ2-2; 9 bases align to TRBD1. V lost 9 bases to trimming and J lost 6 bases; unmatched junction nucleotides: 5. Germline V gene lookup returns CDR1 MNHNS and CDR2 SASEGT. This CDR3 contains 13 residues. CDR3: CASPGTGSGELFF. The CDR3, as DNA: TGTGCCAGTCCCGGGACAGGGTCCGGGGAGCTGTTTTTT.

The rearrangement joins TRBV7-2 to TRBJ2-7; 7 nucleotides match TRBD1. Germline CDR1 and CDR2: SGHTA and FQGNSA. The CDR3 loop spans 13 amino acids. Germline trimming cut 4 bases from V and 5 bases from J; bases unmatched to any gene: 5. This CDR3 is CASSSSTGHEQYF. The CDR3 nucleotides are TGTGCCAGCAGCTCGTCGACAGGGCACGAGCAGTACTTC.

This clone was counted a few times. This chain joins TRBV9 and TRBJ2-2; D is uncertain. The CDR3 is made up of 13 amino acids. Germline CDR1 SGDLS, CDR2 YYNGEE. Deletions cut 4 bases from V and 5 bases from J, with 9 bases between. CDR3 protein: CASSPGQTGELFF. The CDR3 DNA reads TGTGCCAGCAGCCCAGGTCAGACCGGGGAGCTGTTTTTT.

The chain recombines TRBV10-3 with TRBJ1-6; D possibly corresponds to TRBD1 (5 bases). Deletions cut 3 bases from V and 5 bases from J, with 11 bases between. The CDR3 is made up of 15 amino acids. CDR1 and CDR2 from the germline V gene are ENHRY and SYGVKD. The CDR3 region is CAISDKGVDNSPLHF. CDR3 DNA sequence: TGTGCCATCAGTGATAAAGGGGTCGATAATTCACCCCTCCACTTT.

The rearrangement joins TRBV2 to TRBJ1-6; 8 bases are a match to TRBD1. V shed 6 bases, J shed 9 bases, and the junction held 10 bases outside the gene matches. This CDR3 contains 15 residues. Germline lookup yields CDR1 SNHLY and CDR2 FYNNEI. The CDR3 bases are TGTGCCAGCAGGACCTCGGTGCAGGGGGCTTCACCCCTCCACTTT. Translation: CASRTSVQGASPLHF.

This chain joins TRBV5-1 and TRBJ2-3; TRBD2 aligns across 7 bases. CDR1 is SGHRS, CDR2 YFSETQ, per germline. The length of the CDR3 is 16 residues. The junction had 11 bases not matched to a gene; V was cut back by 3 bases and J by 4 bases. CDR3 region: CASSSSRGEDADTQYF. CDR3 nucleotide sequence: TGCGCCAGCAGCTCGAGCCGGGGGGAGGATGCAGATACGCAGTATTTT. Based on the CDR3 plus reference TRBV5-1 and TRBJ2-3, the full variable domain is KAGVTQTPRYLIKTRGQQVTLSCSPISGHRSVSWYQQTPGQGLQFLFEYFSETQRNKGNFPGRFSGRQFSNSRSEMNVSTLELGDSALYLCASSSSRGEDADTQYFGPGTRLTVL.

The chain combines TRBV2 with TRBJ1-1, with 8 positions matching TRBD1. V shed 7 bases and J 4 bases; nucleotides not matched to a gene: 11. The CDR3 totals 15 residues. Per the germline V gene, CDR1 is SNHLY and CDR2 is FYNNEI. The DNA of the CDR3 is TGTGCCAGCAAACTTTCTAGACAGGGGAGCACTGAAGCTTTCTTT. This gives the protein CASKLSRQGSTEAFF.

The CDR3: CASTDRGRDTEAFF. CDR3 DNA: TGTGCCAGTACGGACAGGGGGCGCGACACTGAAGCTTTCTTT. The genes are TRBV19 and TRBJ1-1; TRBD1 agrees at 11 bases. Germline V gene lookup returns CDR1 LNHDA and CDR2 SQIVND (reference sequence). The CDR3 contains 14 residues. J gave up 3 bases and V 7 bases, and 4 bases lay outside the gene matches.